The next 6 T cell receptor beta chains were all read from a single sample in a study of T cell repertoires in cytomegalovirus infection. TCRdb analysed the reads with MiXCR anew, one entry per CDR3 protein. The repertoire holds about 770,000 distinct CDR3 sequences, with 25% to 35% as singletons. Antigens for these TCRs are unknown. The source material was cultured CD8+ T cells from PBMCs, sampled from culture after CMV antigen stimulation. The origin of the receptors is a human donor in good health (CMV status not recorded). Some clones in this sample may be carry-over from other donors' samples.

The V call is TRBV27, the J call TRBJ1-1, with no clear D. Germline V gene sequence: CDR1 MNHEY, CDR2 SMNVEV (reference sequence). The CDR3 spans 15 residues. Trimming took off 2 bases at V and 1 base at J, with 11 bases between the two ends. CDR3 sequence (DNA): TGTGCCAGCAGTTTAACCGGTTCCAGGAACACTGAAGCTTTCTTT. Translating gives CASSLTGSRNTEAFF.

This clonotype was recorded many times. V and J are TRBV7-6 and TRBJ1-1, with D perhaps TRBD1 (5 bases). This CDR3 comprises 15 residues. Germline values: CDR1 SGHVS, CDR2 FNYEAQ. Trimming pared 4 bases from V and 1 base from J, leaving 13 bases between. CDR3 protein: CASSSSPGENTEAFF. In nucleotides, the CDR3 is TGTGCCAGCAGCTCATCTCCGGGGGAGAACACTGAAGCTTTCTTT.

In this sample, this clonotype turned up a few times. This rearrangement joins TRBV19 to TRBJ2-2; 7 bases are a match to TRBD1. The CDR3 loop spans 15 amino acids. V lost 3 bases to trimming and J lost 3 bases; unmatched junction nucleotides: 4. Germline lookup yields CDR1 LNHDA and CDR2 SQIVND (reference sequence). The CDR3 bases are TGTGCCAGTAGTATGTGGGACAGAGACACCGGGGAGCTGTTTTTT. This codes for CASSMWDRDTGELFF.

The V call is TRBV4-1, the J call TRBJ1-2; 9 bases line up with TRBD1. The germline gives CDR1 MGHRA, CDR2 YSYEKL. The CDR3 runs 17 residues. V shed 3 bases, J shed 5 bases, and the junction held 13 bases outside the gene matches. The CDR3 loop reads CASSQAHRDRELYGYTF. In DNA, the CDR3 is TGCGCCAGCAGCCAGGCCCACCGGGACAGGGAATTATATGGCTACACCTTC.

The CDR3 loop is CSGLGTASTDTQYF. CDR3 nucleotide sequence: TGCAGCGGGCTCGGGACGGCAAGCACAGATACGCAGTATTTT. The rearrangement links TRBV29-1 to TRBJ2-3; D is tentatively TRBD1 or TRBD2 (5 bases each). Per germline, CDR1 SQVTM and CDR2 ANQGSEA. This CDR3 has 14 residues. V was clipped by 7 bases and J by 0 bases, with 14 bases between them.

This clonotype appeared a few times. V is TRBV11-2 and J is TRBJ2-7, with D perhaps being TRBD1 or TRBD2 (5 bases each). The germline V and J ends were trimmed by 4 bases and 3 bases, with 13 bases remaining between them. CDR3 length equals 14 residues. The germline gives CDR1 SGHAT, CDR2 FQNNGV. CDR3 nucleotide sequence: TGTGCCAGCAGCTCCCGGGACGGCCACTACGAGCAGTACTTC. Its translation is CASSSRDGHYEQYF. Using reference TRBV11-2 and TRBJ2-7 for the parts outside the CDR3, the full variable domain is EAGVAQSPRYKIIEKRQSVAFWCNPISGHATLYWYQQILGQGPKLLIQFQNNGVVDDSQLPKDRFSAERLKGVDSTLKIQPAKLEDSAVYLCASSSRDGHYEQYFGPGTRLTVT.